Reported below is one T cell receptor (beta chain). Looked up from germline, CDR1 is GTSNPN and CDR2 is SVGIG (reference sequence). CDR3 size: 14 residues. V shed 0 bases and J shed 5 bases, with 13 bases lying between them. This sample is part of a study of CD8+ T cells in alopecia areata. It was from alopecia areata patients that lesional scalp punch biopsies and peripheral blood were collected. Sorted populations comprised CD4+ and CD8+ T cells obtained from PBMCs. Sequencing used cDNA as its template, made by extracting RNA and reverse transcribing it. Using immunoSEQ multiplex PCR, the repertoire was profiled, and TCRdb retains in-frame clones only, with some absent. The sample lists hundreds of thousands of clones; around two thirds were seen once.

The starting material was CD4+ T cells sorted from blood, obtained at week 0. V usage is TRBV30 and J usage is TRBJ2-5, with unresolved D. The sequence came from a human donor with alopecia areata. In DNA form, the CDR3 reads TGTGCCTGGAGTGTACCCCCGCGATGGGAGACCCAGTACTTC. Residues: CAWSVPPRWETQYF.